This T cell receptor (beta chain) came from a study of cytomegalovirus exposure and HLA in healthy donors. Study as a whole: Unique TCRs numbering around 85 million, obtained from HLA-typed donors, made up an early data release. Study outcomes and limitations: The only immune exposure information that was available was CMV serostatus.

The donors were healthy bone marrow donors. This CDR3 region has 14 residues. Germline lookup yields CDR1 LNHDA and CDR2 SQIVND (reference sequence). With 1 base removed from V and 1 base from J, the gap between germline ends came to 7 bases. As regards this clone: Its antigen is unidentified.

With 60 Vbeta and 13 Jbeta primers, the PCR was carried out. Profiled with immunoSEQ multiplex PCR; TCRdb holds only in-frame clones, not every one. This repertoire shows about 150,000 clones, about 60% found once; its top ten account for roughly 6.4%. This clonotype originated in a woman aged 55 to 70 in good health and CMV-seropositive. The gene calls are TRBV19 and TRBJ1-2; no reliable D call. Source material: PBMCs. CDR3 coding DNA: TGTGCCAGTAGTATAGTATGGAGTAACTATGGCTACACCTTC. Its translation: CASSIVWSNYGYTF.